Below, 28 T cell receptor beta chains from the same sample are listed, as sequenced in a study of T cell responses to AZD1222 COVID-19 vaccine. Produced via immunoSEQ multiplex PCR; TCRdb's table is partial and in-frame only. The sample carries some 110,000 clones, around 88% recorded once. Sequencing was performed on peripheral blood, taken on day 0 of AZD1222 vaccination. The receptors shown here come from an adult in good health.

The chain employs TRBV5-4 and TRBJ2-7; no definite D call. CDR3 length equals 11 residues. The ends were cut back, 1 base at V and 6 bases at J, with 5 bases in the middle. Germline loops: CDR1 SGHNT, CDR2 YYREEE (reference sequence). CDR3 residues: CASSLKSEQYF. CDR3 DNA sequence: TGTGCCAGCAGCTTGAAGTCCGAGCAGTACTTC.

This clone was observed a handful of times. V is TRBV6-2 or TRBV6-3 and J is TRBJ2-7, with D maybe TRBD1 (5 bases). Germline CDR1 MNHEY, CDR2 SVGEGT. V was shortened by 6 bases and J by 1 base, with 10 bases between the two germline ends. There are 13 residues in the CDR3. CDR3 nucleotide sequence: TGTGCCAGCAGCCAAGACAGTTCCTACGAGCAGTACTTC. As protein: CASSQDSSYEQYF.

The rearrangement joins TRBV29-1 to TRBJ1-2; 7 bases are shared with TRBD1. The germline gives CDR1 SQVTM, CDR2 ANQGSEA. V shed 6 bases, J shed 3 bases, and the junction held 7 bases outside the gene matches. CDR3 length: 13 residues. This CDR3 is CSVSQGPDYGYTF. The CDR3, as DNA: TGCAGCGTCTCACAGGGGCCCGACTATGGCTACACCTTC. Looking up the rest from reference TRBV29-1 and TRBJ1-2 gives the full variable domain: SAVISQKPSRDICQRGTSLTIQCQVDSQVTMMFWYRQQPGQSLTLIATANQGSEATYESGFVIDKFPISRPNLTFSTLTVSNMSPEDSSIYLCSVSQGPDYGYTFGSGTRLTVV.

The CDR3 loop reads CATLRQQRWSQAFF. Here the CDR3 DNA reads TGTGCCACCCTTCGTCAGCAGCGTTGGAGCCAAGCTTTCTTT. The chain combines TRBV28 with TRBJ1-1, with D uncertain. Trimming shortened V by 10 bases and J by 9 bases, and 24 bases separated the two germline ends. The CDR3 covers 14 residues. Germline V gene data show CDR1 as MDHEN and CDR2 as SYDVKM. Filled out from reference TRBV28 and TRBJ1-1, the complete variable domain reads DVKVTQSSRYLVKRTGEKVFLECVQDMDHENMFWYRQDPGLGLRLIYFSYDVKMKEKGDIPEGYSVSREKKERFSLILESASTNQTSMYLCATLRQQRWSQAFFGQGTRLTVV.

The rearrangement joins TRBV15 to TRBJ1-5; D is perhaps TRBD1 (5 bases). Deletions cut 0 bases from V and 3 bases from J, with 9 bases between. The CDR3 has 15 residues. Germline-derived CDR1 and CDR2 are LNHNV and YYDKDF (reference sequence). This chain's CDR3 is CATSRDAGTNQPQHF. CDR3 bases: TGTGCCACCAGCAGAGATGCCGGGACCAATCAGCCCCAGCATTTT.

This clone is a singleton in its sample. The chain has TRBV7-2 and TRBJ1-2; D call uncertain. V shed 0 bases and J shed 4 bases, with 21 bases lying between them. This CDR3 has 18 amino acids. CDR1 SGHTA and CDR2 FQGNSA come from the germline V gene. In DNA form, the CDR3 reads TGTGCCAGCAGCTTAGCCCCTAAAAGACACCCGACCTCCTATGGCTACACCTTC. Amino acids: CASSLAPKRHPTSYGYTF.

This clone showed up just a few times. This chain joins TRBV19 and TRBJ1-1; TRBD1 matches 8 bases. The CDR3 runs 14 residues. Germline lookup yields CDR1 LNHDA and CDR2 SQIVND (reference sequence). V dropped 3 bases and J dropped 5; count of bases not matched to a gene: 5. As DNA, the CDR3 is TGTGCCAGTAGTATCCTACAGGGGGGTACTGAAGCTTTCTTT. This translates into CASSILQGGTEAFF.

The rearrangement links TRBV6-5 to TRBJ1-4; D is ambiguous. The V end was cut by 2 bases, the J end by 3 bases, with 4 bases between. The length of the CDR3 is 13 residues. Germline V CDR1 and CDR2: MNHEY, SVGAGI. CDR3 in DNA: TGTGCCAGCAGTTACACCTCTAATGAAAAACTGTTTTTT. The encoded protein is CASSYTSNEKLFF.

The J gene is TRBJ1-2, the V gene TRBV5-4, with D possibly being TRBD1 (6 bases). V was pared by 5 bases and J by 8 bases, with 19 bases between. Germline V gene lookup returns CDR1 SGHNT and CDR2 YYREEE (reference sequence). The CDR3 is 14 residues long. The CDR3 region has the DNA TGTGCCAGCAGTAAAGAAGACAGGCTTATGGGCTACACCTTC. Protein sequence: CASSKEDRLMGYTF.

The rearrangement joins TRBV7-3 to TRBJ2-2; no reliable D call. Germline loops: CDR1 SGHTA, CDR2 FQGTGA. The CDR3 has 15 residues. The V end was cut by 7 bases, the J end by 2 bases, with 14 bases between. CDR3 sequence: CASTKNVENTGELFF. The CDR3 DNA follows: TGTGCCAGCACCAAAAACGTGGAAAACACCGGGGAGCTGTTTTTT.

This chain connects TRBV5-1 to TRBJ1-1, with D possibly TRBD1 on 6 matching bases. Germline CDR1 reads SGHRS; CDR2 reads YFSETQ. Trimming pared 4 bases from V and 2 bases from J, leaving 12 bases between. This CDR3 has 14 residues. CDR3 sequence: CASSQGTGNTEAFF. CDR3 nucleotide sequence: TGCGCCAGCAGCCAGGGGACGGGAAACACTGAAGCTTTCTTT.

In its sample, this clone was seen a few times. The rearrangement links TRBV7-6 to TRBJ2-5; TRBD2 matches at 8 bases. Germline assignment: CDR1 SGHVS and CDR2 FNYEAQ. The junction had 16 bases not matched to a gene; V was cut back by 2 bases and J by 5 bases. The CDR3 covers 18 residues. CDR3 DNA sequence: TGTGCCAGCAGCTTACTGGGGGGATCCGGGAGGGCCAGGGAGACCCAGTACTTC. It specifies CASSLLGGSGRARETQYF.

CDR3 in amino acids: CASSSQGQGNSNQPQHF. CDR3 in DNA: TGTGCCAGCAGTTCCCAGGGACAGGGGAATAGCAATCAGCCCCAGCATTTT. The V gene is TRBV6-4, the J gene TRBJ1-5; 10 bases are shared with TRBD1. The CDR3 spans 17 residues. The V gene's germline CDR1 is MRHNA and CDR2 SNTAGT. The ends lost 5 bases at V and 0 bases at J; junction bases unmatched: 7.

This clone has a single count. The J gene is TRBJ1-2, the V gene TRBV7-8; TRBD1 might be the D (6 bases). V gave up 5 bases and J gave up 0 bases, with 10 bases separating them. The germline V gene encodes CDR1 SGHVS and CDR2 FQNEAQ. There are 14 residues in the CDR3. The CDR3 region is CASSHGQTNYGYTF. DNA for the CDR3: TGTGCCAGCAGCCATGGACAGACTAACTATGGCTACACCTTC.

The chain's CDR3 is CASKDREGDTEAFF. DNA for the CDR3: TGTGCCAGCAAAGACAGGGAAGGAGATACTGAAGCTTTCTTT. V is TRBV27 and J is TRBJ1-1, with 7 positions matching TRBD1. The germline V gene encodes CDR1 MNHEY and CDR2 SMNVEV (reference sequence). This CDR3 comprises 14 residues. V gave up 7 bases and J gave up 5 bases; unmatched junction bases: 10.

This chain uses TRBV6-2 or TRBV6-3 with TRBJ2-1, with 8 nucleotides matching TRBD2. Looked up from germline, CDR1 is MNHEY and CDR2 is SVGEGT. The V and J ends lost 0 bases and 6 bases, in that order; junction bases with no gene match: 7. The CDR3 is 16 residues long. The CDR3: CASSYSRSAGANEQFF. CDR3 coding DNA: TGTGCCAGCAGTTACTCGAGGTCAGCGGGAGCCAATGAGCAGTTCTTC.

This clone has only one observation. The V and J genes are TRBV14 and TRBJ1-1; D is possibly TRBD1 (6 bases). Trimming pared 1 base from V and 4 bases from J, leaving 10 bases between. Per the germline V gene, CDR1 is SGHDN and CDR2 is FVKESK. CDR3 length: 14 residues. CDR3 region: CASSQVQGSTEAFF. The CDR3 bases are TGTGCCAGCAGCCAAGTACAGGGATCCACTGAAGCTTTCTTT.

The chain uses TRBV28 and TRBJ1-6; D may be TRBD1 (6 bases). CDR1 and CDR2 from the germline V gene are MDHEN and SYDVKM. This CDR3 comprises 13 residues. V dropped 7 bases and J dropped 10 bases, with 14 bases sitting between them. CDR3 sequence reads: CASKGGKESPLHF. CDR3 bases: TGTGCCAGCAAAGGGGGTAAGGAATCACCCCTCCACTTT.

This CDR3 reads CASSFAGESGTEAFF. The CDR3 DNA sequence: TGCGCCAGCAGCTTTGCAGGGGAGTCGGGAACTGAAGCTTTCTTT. The V and J genes are TRBV5-1 and TRBJ1-1; a weak D match, TRBD1 (6 bases). The germline V and J ends were trimmed by 2 bases and 5 bases, with 16 bases remaining between them. Germline V CDR1 and CDR2: SGHRS, YFSETQ. The CDR3 totals 15 residues.

V gene TRBV12-5 combines with J gene TRBJ2-1; D perhaps matches TRBD1 (5 bases). Germline lookup yields CDR1 LGHNT and CDR2 FRNRAP. V lost 6 bases and J lost 9, with 18 bases in between. The CDR3 is made up of 14 amino acids. CDR3 sequence reads: CASGSGPHRSEQFF. In nucleotides, the CDR3 is TGTGCTAGTGGCTCGGGCCCACACAGGAGTGAGCAGTTCTTC.

V gene TRBV19 combines with J gene TRBJ1-3; D uncertain. The V gene lost 6 bases and the J gene lost 0 bases, with 9 bases spanning the gap. This CDR3 is built from 14 residues. From germline, CDR1 is LNHDA and CDR2 SQIVND (reference sequence). The CDR3 nucleotides are TGTGCCAGTAGGGCGGCTGGCTCTGGAAACACCATATATTTT. This sequence encodes CASRAAGSGNTIYF.

The V call is TRBV18, the J call TRBJ1-5; TRBD1 is a possible D gene (5 bases). Looked up from germline, CDR1 is KGHSH and CDR2 is LQKENI. V lost 0 bases and J 3 bases, leaving 12 bases between the germline ends. The CDR3 extends over 16 amino acids. The CDR3 coding sequence is TGTGCCAGCTCACCACCGGGGGGGTCCTACAATCAGCCCCAGCATTTT. It specifies CASSPPGGSYNQPQHF.

The V call is TRBV10-3, the J call TRBJ1-1; perhaps TRBD1 as D (6 bases). The CDR3 is 12 residues long. CDR1 ENHRY and CDR2 SYGVKD come from the germline V gene. V was clipped by 6 bases and J by 4 bases, with 9 bases between them. Here the CDR3 DNA reads TGTGCCATCAGGGGACAAGGCACTGAAGCTTTCTTT. Translation: CAIRGQGTEAFF.

This chain's CDR3 is CASSLQDSLAQPQHF. The DNA of the CDR3 is TGTGCCAGCAGCCTACAGGACAGCTTGGCGCAGCCCCAGCATTTT. The chain has TRBV11-3 and TRBJ1-5, with D possibly matching TRBD1 (6 bases). The germline V gene encodes CDR1 SGHNT and CDR2 YENEEA. V dropped 5 bases and J dropped 7 bases, with 18 bases sitting between them. CDR3 length: 15 amino acids.

This clone has only one observation. The V gene is TRBV7-2, the J gene TRBJ1-2; TRBD1 matches 7 bases. V lost 2 bases and J lost 4; bases outside the gene matches: 7. The germline V gene encodes CDR1 SGHTA and CDR2 FQGNSA. The CDR3 extends over 15 amino acids. The DNA for the CDR3 is TGTGCCAGCAGCTTAATGTTTCGGGACAGCTATGGCTACACCTTC. This sequence encodes CASSLMFRDSYGYTF.

The J gene is TRBJ2-2, the V gene TRBV19, with 8 bases matching TRBD1. The CDR3 totals 16 residues. With 3 bases clipped from V and 6 bases from J, the junction kept 9 bases outside the gene matches. Germline loops: CDR1 LNHDA, CDR2 SQIVND (reference sequence). The CDR3 loop reads CASSMRTGYSPGELFF. The CDR3 region has the DNA TGTGCCAGTAGTATGAGGACAGGGTACTCGCCCGGGGAGCTGTTTTTT.

The V call is TRBV19, the J call TRBJ1-5; D unresolved. The length of the CDR3 is 15 residues. The V and J ends lost 9 bases and 1 base respectively, with 16 bases between them. The germline gives CDR1 LNHDA, CDR2 SQIVND (reference sequence). DNA for the CDR3: TGTGCCAGCTGCCGGGCCCCCGGGAGCAATCAGCCCCAGCATTTT. Translated: CASCRAPGSNQPQHF.

In regard to this clone: The sample has other DNA sequences that encode this CDR3 too. This chain links TRBV28 with TRBJ1-3, with TRBD1 matching over 7 bases. Germline V gene lookup returns CDR1 MDHEN and CDR2 SYDVKM. The CDR3 is made up of 14 amino acids. V was pared by 6 bases and J by 0 bases, with 2 bases of the junction left unmatched. The DNA for the CDR3 is TGTGCCAGCAGCAACAGGGGCTCTGGAAACACCATATATTTT. It encodes CASSNRGSGNTIYF. Variable domain in full (rest from reference TRBV28 and TRBJ1-3): DVKVTQSSRYLVKRTGEKVFLECVQDMDHENMFWYRQDPGLGLRLIYFSYDVKMKEKGDIPEGYSVSREKKERFSLILESASTNQTSMYLCASSNRGSGNTIYFGEGSWLTVV.